This TCR beta chain was sequenced for a study of blood T cells in healthy people across ages. Using a J-beta primer mix together with a sample-barcoded 5' primer, a second PCR was run for roughly 6 to 11 cycles. Individual samples furnished no less than 3 million CDR3-containing paired-end reads apiece. TCRdb redid the calling of the 5' RACE reads with MiXCR, one entry per CDR3 protein. The data hold fewer than 750,000 distinct CDR3 sequences, with approximately 52% observed a single time. Points from the study as a whole: Researchers report that TCR beta diversity correlated strongly with naive T cell percentage.

This clonotype was seen ten or more times. Its antigen is not identified. CDR1 SQVTM and CDR2 ANQGSEA come from the germline V gene. The CDR3 runs 12 residues. V was shortened by 5 bases and J by 4 bases, with 9 bases between the two germline ends. The clonotype comes from a woman of 80 years or more in good health. The sample taken for sequencing was blood. The rearrangement links TRBV29-1 to TRBJ2-1; D is perhaps TRBD2 (5 bases). The CDR3 loop reads CSVTEGYNEQFF. The DNA for the CDR3 is TGCAGCGTTACCGAGGGTTACAATGAGCAGTTCTTC.